One sample yielded the 16 T cell receptor beta chains listed below, sequenced in a study of vaccination effects on CD4 cells after COVID-19. Their target antigens are unknown. At the end of around 11 days of culture, CD4+ T cells were isolated. PCR-confirmed SARS-CoV-2 infection occurred in the person between March and December 2020. It was two doses of either the BNT162b2 or mRNA-1273 vaccine that participants received. Using immunoSEQ multiplex PCR, the repertoire was profiled, and TCRdb retains in-frame clones only, with some absent. The data contain roughly 46,000 clones, under 85% of them singletons. The specimen comprised CD4+ T cells from PBMCs cultured without peptide, sampled after COVID-19 vaccination. Source of these receptors: a human donor who had a prior SARS-CoV-2 infection.

This chain joins TRBV7-9 and TRBJ1-4; the D gene is possibly TRBD1 (5 bases). The CDR3 sequence is 13 residues long. Germline V gives CDR1 SEHNR, CDR2 FQNEAQ (reference sequence). Here the CDR3 DNA reads TGTGCTAGTGCGCGGGGCCACCTCGAAAAACTGTTTTTT. Amino acids: CASARGHLEKLFF.

V gene TRBV14 combines with J gene TRBJ2-7; D unresolved. CDR1 and CDR2 (germline): SGHDN, FVKESK. The CDR3 is made up of 16 amino acids. V lost 4 bases, J lost 2 bases, and 18 bases lay in between. CDR3 region: CASSLKDWLSPYEQYF. In DNA form, the CDR3 reads TGTGCCAGCAGCCTAAAAGATTGGCTCAGCCCCTACGAGCAGTACTTC.

The chain links TRBV7-9 to TRBJ2-5, with D uncertain. Trimming stripped 7 bases from V and 5 bases from J, with 14 bases between. The CDR3 covers 13 residues. Germline-derived CDR1 and CDR2 are SEHNR and FQNEAQ (reference sequence). CDR3 sequence (DNA): TGTGCCAGCATCCCTGTGGGCGGCGAGACCCAGTACTTC. It specifies CASIPVGGETQYF.

This clone was detected a few times. This rearrangement joins TRBV18 to TRBJ2-1; D gene unclear. Trimming shortened V by 4 bases and J by 9 bases, and 25 bases separated the two germline ends. The CDR3 consists of 17 residues. Germline assignment: CDR1 KGHSH and CDR2 LQKENI. The CDR3 nucleotides are TGTGCCAGCTCACGCGGCATTAGAAATGCCAATGATGGTGAGCAGTTCTTC. It specifies CASSRGIRNANDGEQFF.

The V and J genes are TRBV5-1 and TRBJ2-1, with 12 bases identical to TRBD2. The germline V gene encodes CDR1 SGHRS and CDR2 YFSETQ. After removal of 4 bases from V and 4 bases from J, the junction contained 3 bases not matched to a gene. The CDR3 contains 15 residues. The CDR3 nucleotides are TGCGCCAGCAGCGGACTAGCGGGGACTTACAATGAGCAGTTCTTC. Protein: CASSGLAGTYNEQFF.

CDR3 bases: TGTGCCAGCAGCTTAGCCGGACAGGTCCCCATTCAGTACTTC. Its translation: CASSLAGQVPIQYF. V is TRBV7-9 and J is TRBJ2-4, with TRBD1 matching over 7 bases. The germline CDR1 and CDR2 sequences are SEHNR and FQNEAQ (reference sequence). Trimming took 0 bases from V and 9 from J; bases not matched to a gene: 5. The CDR3 totals 14 residues.

In its sample, this clone was seen once. J is TRBJ2-3 and V is TRBV11-2; D might be TRBD2 (5 bases). CDR1 and CDR2 from the germline V gene are SGHAT and FQNNGV. The CDR3 sequence is 14 residues long. Trimming stripped 4 bases from V and 1 base from J, with 9 bases between. For the CDR3, the DNA is TGTGCCAGCAGCTCCCCCGGGGGCACAGATACGCAGTATTTT. Translated: CASSSPGGTDTQYF.

The V call is TRBV5-1, the J call TRBJ2-1; 9 bases align to TRBD2. Trimming at V came to 0 bases and at J to 0 bases, leaving 1 base not matched to a gene. The CDR3 is 16 residues long. Per the germline V gene, CDR1 is SGHRS and CDR2 is YFSETQ. The CDR3, as DNA: TGCGCCAGCAGCTTGGAACTAGCGGGCTCCTACAATGAGCAGTTCTTC. Encoded protein: CASSLELAGSYNEQFF.

The rearrangement uses TRBV7-9 and TRBJ2-7; D is possibly TRBD1 (6 bases). Germline V gives CDR1 SEHNR, CDR2 FQNEAQ (reference sequence). V was shortened by 4 bases and J by 0 bases, with 13 bases between the two germline ends. This CDR3 has 15 residues. This chain's CDR3 is CASSSDRRSSYEQYF. CDR3 DNA sequence: TGTGCCAGCAGCTCAGACAGGAGAAGCTCCTACGAGCAGTACTTC.

This clone came up a few times. The rearrangement joins TRBV2 to TRBJ2-4; possible D gene TRBD1, 5 bases. The CDR3 runs to 14 residues. Trimming left V 6 bases short and J 11 bases short, with 20 bases between. From germline, CDR1 is SNHLY and CDR2 FYNNEI. This CDR3 reads CASSTTGLAVLQYF. The CDR3 coding sequence is TGTGCCAGCAGCACAACAGGCTTGGCGGTACTTCAGTACTTC.

V and J are TRBV6-5 and TRBJ2-5; no definite D call. Germline lookup yields CDR1 MNHEY and CDR2 SVGAGI. The V end was cut by 2 bases, the J end by 1 base, with 8 bases between. The CDR3 is 14 amino acids. CDR3 residues: CASSYRVFQETQYF. The CDR3 DNA is TGTGCCAGCAGTTACCGGGTTTTCCAAGAGACCCAGTACTTC.

This clone was counted only a few times. The gene calls are TRBV28 and TRBJ1-4; TRBD1 is a possible D gene (5 bases). The CDR3 runs to 12 residues. Germline assignment: CDR1 MDHEN and CDR2 SYDVKM. Trimming shortened V by 6 bases and J by 5 bases, and 7 bases separated the two germline ends. The CDR3: CASSEGNEKLFF. The CDR3 DNA is TGTGCCAGCAGCGAGGGGAATGAAAAACTGTTTTTT.

This clone was picked up a small number of times. The J gene is TRBJ2-6, the V gene TRBV5-1; D uncertain. The length of the CDR3 is 15 residues. Germline CDR1 is SGHRS and CDR2 is YFSETQ. Trimming removed 0 bases from V and 0 bases from J, with 4 bases in between. The DNA of the CDR3 is TGCGCCAGCAGCTTGGAATACTCTGGGGCCAACGTCCTGACTTTC. Its translation: CASSLEYSGANVLTF.

This clone was seen only once. CDR3 nucleotide sequence: TGTGCCAGCAGCTTTTACTCCAGCCTAACTAACTATGGCTACACCTTC. This sequence encodes CASSFYSSLTNYGYTF. The chain has TRBV7-2 and TRBJ1-2; D not certain. V was pared by 3 bases and J by 0 bases, with 14 bases between. The CDR3 totals 16 residues. Germline V gives CDR1 SGHTA, CDR2 FQGNSA.

The chain recombines TRBV24-1 with TRBJ2-3; D tentatively reads TRBD1 or TRBD2 (5 bases each). The CDR3 has 15 residues. Germline lookup yields CDR1 KGHDR and CDR2 SFDVKD. V lost 2 bases, J lost 6 bases, and 14 bases lay in between. The CDR3 region is CATSDSRGDGDTQYF. The DNA for the CDR3 is TGTGCCACCAGTGATTCCCGGGGCGACGGGGATACGCAGTATTTT.

The chain has TRBV11-1 and TRBJ2-5; D call uncertain. V lost 0 bases and J 1 base, leaving 9 bases between the germline ends. The CDR3 is made up of 15 amino acids. Per germline, CDR1 SGHAT and CDR2 FQDESV (reference sequence). The DNA of the CDR3 is TGTGCCAGCAGCTTAGCCAGCGTGGGCCAAGAGACCCAGTACTTC. Its protein product is CASSLASVGQETQYF.